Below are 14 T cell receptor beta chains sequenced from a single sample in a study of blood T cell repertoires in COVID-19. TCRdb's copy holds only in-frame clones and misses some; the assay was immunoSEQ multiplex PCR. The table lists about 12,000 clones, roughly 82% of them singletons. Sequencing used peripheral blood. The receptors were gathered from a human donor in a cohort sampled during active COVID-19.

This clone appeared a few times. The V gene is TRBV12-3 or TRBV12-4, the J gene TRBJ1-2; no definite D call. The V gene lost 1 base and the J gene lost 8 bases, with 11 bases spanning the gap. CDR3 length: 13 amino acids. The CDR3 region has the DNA TGTGCCAGCAGTTTAGACGAGGGTCGGGGCTACACCTTC. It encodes CASSLDEGRGYTF.

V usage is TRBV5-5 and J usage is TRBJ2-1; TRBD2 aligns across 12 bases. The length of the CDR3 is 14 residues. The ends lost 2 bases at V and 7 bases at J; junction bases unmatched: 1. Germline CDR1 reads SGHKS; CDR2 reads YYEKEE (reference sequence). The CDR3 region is CASSLGLAGNEQFF. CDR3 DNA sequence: TGTGCCAGCAGCTTAGGACTAGCGGGGAATGAGCAGTTCTTC.

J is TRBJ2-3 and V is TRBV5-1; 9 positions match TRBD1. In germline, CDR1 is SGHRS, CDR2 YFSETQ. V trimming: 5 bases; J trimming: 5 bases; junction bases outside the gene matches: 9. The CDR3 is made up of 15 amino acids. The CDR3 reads CASSPGDRERDTQYF. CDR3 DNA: TGCGCCAGCAGTCCTGGGGACAGGGAGAGAGATACGCAGTATTTT.

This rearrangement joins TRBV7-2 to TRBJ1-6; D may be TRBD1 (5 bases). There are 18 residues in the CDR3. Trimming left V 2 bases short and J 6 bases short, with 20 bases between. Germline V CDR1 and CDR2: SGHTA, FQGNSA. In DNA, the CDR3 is TGTGCCAGCAGCTTAAACTGGTCAGGGTTGGGATCTAATTCACCCCTCCACTTT. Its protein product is CASSLNWSGLGSNSPLHF. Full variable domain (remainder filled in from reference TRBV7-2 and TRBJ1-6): GAGVSQSPSNKVTEKGKDVELRCDPISGHTALYWYRQSLGQGLEFLIYFQGNSAPDKSGLPSDRFSAERTGGSVSTLTIQRTQQEDSAVYLCASSLNWSGLGSNSPLHFGNGTRLTVT.

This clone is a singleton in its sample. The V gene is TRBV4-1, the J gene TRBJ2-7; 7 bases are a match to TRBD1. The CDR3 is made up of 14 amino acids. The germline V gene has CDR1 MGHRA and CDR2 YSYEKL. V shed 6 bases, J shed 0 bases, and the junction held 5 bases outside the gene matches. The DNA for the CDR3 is TGCGCCAGCAGGCAGACAGGGACCTCCTACGAGCAGTACTTC. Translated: CASRQTGTSYEQYF.

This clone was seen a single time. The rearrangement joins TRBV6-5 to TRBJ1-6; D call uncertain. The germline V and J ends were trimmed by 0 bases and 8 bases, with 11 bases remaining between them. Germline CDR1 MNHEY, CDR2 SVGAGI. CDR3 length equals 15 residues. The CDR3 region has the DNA TGTGCCAGCAGTTACTCGGCCGGGAAGGATTCACCCCTCCACTTT. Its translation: CASSYSAGKDSPLHF.

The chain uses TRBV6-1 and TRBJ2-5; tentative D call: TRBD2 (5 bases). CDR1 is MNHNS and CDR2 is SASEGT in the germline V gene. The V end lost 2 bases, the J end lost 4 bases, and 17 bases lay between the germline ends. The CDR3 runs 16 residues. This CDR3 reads CASSELGRARGETQYF. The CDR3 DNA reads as TGTGCCAGCAGTGAACTCGGTAGGGCCCGGGGAGAGACCCAGTACTTC.

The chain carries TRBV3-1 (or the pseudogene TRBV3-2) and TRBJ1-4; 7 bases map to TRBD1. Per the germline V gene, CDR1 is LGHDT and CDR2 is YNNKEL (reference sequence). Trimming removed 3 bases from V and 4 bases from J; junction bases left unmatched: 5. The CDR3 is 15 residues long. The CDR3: CASSHRDSFNEKLFF. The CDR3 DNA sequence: TGTGCCAGCAGCCATCGGGACAGCTTTAATGAAAAACTGTTTTTT.

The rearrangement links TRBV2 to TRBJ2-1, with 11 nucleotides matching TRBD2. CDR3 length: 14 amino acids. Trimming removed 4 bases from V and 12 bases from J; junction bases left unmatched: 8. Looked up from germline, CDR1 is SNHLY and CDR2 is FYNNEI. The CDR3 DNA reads TGTGCCAGCAGTGTTGGGCTAGCGGGGGGTAGGCAGTTCTTC. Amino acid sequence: CASSVGLAGGRQFF.

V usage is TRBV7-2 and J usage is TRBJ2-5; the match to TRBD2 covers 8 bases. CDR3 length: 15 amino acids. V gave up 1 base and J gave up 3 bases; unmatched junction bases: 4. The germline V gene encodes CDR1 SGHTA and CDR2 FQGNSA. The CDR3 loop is CASSLVLAGKETQYF. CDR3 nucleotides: TGTGCCAGCAGCTTAGTGTTAGCGGGGAAAGAGACCCAGTACTTC.

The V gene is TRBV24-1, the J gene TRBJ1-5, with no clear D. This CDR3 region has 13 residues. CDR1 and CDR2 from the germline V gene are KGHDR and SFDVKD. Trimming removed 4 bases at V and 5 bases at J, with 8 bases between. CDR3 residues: CATSDYRDQPQHF. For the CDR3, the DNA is TGTGCCACCAGTGACTATCGGGATCAGCCCCAGCATTTT.

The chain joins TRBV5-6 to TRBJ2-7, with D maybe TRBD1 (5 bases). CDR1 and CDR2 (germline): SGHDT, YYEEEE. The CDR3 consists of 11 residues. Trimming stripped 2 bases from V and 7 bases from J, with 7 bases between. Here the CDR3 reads CASSFREEQYF. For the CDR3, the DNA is TGTGCCAGCAGCTTCAGGGAAGAGCAGTACTTC.

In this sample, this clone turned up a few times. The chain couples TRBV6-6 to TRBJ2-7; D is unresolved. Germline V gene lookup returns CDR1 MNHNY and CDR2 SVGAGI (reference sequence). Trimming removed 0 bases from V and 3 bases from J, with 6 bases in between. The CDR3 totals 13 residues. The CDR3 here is CASSYSKSYEQYF. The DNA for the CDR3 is TGTGCCAGCAGTTACTCGAAGAGCTACGAGCAGTACTTC.

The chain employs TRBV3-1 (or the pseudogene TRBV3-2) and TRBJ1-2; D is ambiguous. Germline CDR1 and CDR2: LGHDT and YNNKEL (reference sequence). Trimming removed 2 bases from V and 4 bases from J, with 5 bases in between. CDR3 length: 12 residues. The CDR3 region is CASSQSLYGYTF. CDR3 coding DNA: TGTGCCAGCAGCCAATCCCTCTATGGCTACACCTTC.